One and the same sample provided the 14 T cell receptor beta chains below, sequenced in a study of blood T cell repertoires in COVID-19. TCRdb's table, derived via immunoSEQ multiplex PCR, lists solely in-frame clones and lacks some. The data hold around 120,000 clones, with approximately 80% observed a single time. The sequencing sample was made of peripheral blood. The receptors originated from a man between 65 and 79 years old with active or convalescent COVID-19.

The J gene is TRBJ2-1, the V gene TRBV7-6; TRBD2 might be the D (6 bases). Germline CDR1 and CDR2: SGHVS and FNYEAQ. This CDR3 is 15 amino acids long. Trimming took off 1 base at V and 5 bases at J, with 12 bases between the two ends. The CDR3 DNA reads TGTGCCAGCAGCTTAGTACCTAGCGACAACAATGAGCAGTTCTTC. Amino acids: CASSLVPSDNNEQFF.

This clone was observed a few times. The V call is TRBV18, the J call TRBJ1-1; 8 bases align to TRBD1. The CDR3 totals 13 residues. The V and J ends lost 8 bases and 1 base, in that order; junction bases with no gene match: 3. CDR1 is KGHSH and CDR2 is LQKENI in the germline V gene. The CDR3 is CASTGQANTEAFF. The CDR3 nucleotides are TGTGCCAGCACGGGACAGGCGAACACTGAAGCTTTCTTT.

The CDR3 here is CASSYSSGRSGNTIYF. CDR3 nucleotides: TGTGCCAGCAGTTACTCATCAGGGAGGTCTGGAAACACCATATATTTT. V and J are TRBV6-5 and TRBJ1-3, with D possibly matching TRBD1 (5 bases). The CDR3 consists of 16 residues. Trimming shortened V by 0 bases and J by 1 base, and 10 bases separated the two germline ends. Germline V gives CDR1 MNHEY, CDR2 SVGAGI.

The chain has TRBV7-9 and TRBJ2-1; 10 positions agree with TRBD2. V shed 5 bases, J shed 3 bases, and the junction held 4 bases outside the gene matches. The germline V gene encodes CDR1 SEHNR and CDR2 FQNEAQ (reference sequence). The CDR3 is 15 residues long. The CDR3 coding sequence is TGTGCCAGCAGCCTCCGACTAGCGGGCTACAATGAGCAGTTCTTC. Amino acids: CASSLRLAGYNEQFF.

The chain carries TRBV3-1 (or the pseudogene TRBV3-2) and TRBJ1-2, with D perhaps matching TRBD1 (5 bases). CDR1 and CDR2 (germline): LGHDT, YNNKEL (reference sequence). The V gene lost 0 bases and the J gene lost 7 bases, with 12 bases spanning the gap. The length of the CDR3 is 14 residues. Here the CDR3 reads CASSQENGRAGYTF. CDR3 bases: TGTGCCAGCAGCCAAGAGAATGGCAGGGCTGGCTACACCTTC.

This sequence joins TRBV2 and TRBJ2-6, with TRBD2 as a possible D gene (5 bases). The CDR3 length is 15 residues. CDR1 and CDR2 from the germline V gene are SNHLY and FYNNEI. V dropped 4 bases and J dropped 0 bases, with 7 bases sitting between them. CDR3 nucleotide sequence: TGTGCCAGCAGTGTACTAGTCTCTGGGGCCAACGTCCTGACTTTC. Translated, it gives CASSVLVSGANVLTF.

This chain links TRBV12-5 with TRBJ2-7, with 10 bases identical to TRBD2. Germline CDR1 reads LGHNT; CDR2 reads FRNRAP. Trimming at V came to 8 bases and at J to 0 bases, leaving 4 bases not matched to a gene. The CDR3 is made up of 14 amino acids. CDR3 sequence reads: CASSPSGSSYEQYF. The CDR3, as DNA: TGTGCTAGTAGTCCTAGCGGGAGCTCCTACGAGCAGTACTTC. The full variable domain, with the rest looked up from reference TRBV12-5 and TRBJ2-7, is DARVTQTPRHKVTEMGQEVTMRCQPILGHNTVFWYRQTMMQGLELLAYFRNRAPLDDSGMPKDRFSAEMPDATLATLKIQPSEPRDSAVYFCASSPSGSSYEQYFGPGTRLTVT.

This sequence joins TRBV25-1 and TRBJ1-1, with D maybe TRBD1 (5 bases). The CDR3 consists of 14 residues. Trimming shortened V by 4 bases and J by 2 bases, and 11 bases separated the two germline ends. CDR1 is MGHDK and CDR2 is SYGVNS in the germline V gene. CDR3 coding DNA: TGTGCCAGCAGTGTGTCCGGGACTAACACTGAAGCTTTCTTT. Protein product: CASSVSGTNTEAFF.

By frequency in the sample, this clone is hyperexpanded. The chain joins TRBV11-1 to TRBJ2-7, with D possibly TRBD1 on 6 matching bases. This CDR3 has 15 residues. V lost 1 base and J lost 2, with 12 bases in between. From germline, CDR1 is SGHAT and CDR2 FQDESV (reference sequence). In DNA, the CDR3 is TGTGCCAGCAGCTTAGAGGCAGGGGCCCCCTACGAGCAGTACTTC. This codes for CASSLEAGAPYEQYF.

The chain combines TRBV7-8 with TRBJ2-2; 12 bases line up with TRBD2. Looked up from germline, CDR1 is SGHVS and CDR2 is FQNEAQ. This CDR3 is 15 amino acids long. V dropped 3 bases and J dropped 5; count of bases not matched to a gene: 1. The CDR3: CASSFLAGGTGELFF. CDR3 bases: TGTGCCAGCAGCTTTCTAGCGGGAGGGACCGGGGAGCTGTTTTTT. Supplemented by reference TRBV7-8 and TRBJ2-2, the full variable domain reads GAGVSQSPRYKVAKRGQDVALRCDPISGHVSLFWYQQALGQGPEFLTYFQNEAQLDKSGLPSDRFFAERPEGSVSTLKIQRTQQEDSAVYLCASSFLAGGTGELFFGEGSRLTVL.

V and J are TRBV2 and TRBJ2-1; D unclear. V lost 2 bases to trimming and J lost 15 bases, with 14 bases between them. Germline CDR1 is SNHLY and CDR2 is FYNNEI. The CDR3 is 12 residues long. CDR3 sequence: CASSESGGGWFF. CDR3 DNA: TGTGCCAGCAGTGAATCTGGCGGTGGGTGGTTCTTC.

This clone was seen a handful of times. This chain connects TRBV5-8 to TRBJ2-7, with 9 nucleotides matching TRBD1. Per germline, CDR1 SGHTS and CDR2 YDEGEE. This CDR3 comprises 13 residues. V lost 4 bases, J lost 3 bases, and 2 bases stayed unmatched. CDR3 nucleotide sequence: TGTGCCAGCAGCACAGGGGGCGTCTACGAGCAGTACTTC. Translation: CASSTGGVYEQYF.

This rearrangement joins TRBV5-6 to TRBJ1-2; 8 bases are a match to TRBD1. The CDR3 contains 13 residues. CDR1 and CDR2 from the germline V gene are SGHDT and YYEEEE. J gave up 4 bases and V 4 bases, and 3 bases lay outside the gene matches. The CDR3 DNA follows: TGTGCCAGCAGCCAGGGGGCTTCCTATGGCTACACCTTC. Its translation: CASSQGASYGYTF.

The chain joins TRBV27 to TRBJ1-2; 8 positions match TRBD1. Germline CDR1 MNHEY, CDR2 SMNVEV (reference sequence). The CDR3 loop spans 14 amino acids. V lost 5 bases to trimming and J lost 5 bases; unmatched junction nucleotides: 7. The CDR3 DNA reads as TGTGCCAGCAGTAAGCAGGGGGCAAATTATGGCTACACCTTC. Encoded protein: CASSKQGANYGYTF.